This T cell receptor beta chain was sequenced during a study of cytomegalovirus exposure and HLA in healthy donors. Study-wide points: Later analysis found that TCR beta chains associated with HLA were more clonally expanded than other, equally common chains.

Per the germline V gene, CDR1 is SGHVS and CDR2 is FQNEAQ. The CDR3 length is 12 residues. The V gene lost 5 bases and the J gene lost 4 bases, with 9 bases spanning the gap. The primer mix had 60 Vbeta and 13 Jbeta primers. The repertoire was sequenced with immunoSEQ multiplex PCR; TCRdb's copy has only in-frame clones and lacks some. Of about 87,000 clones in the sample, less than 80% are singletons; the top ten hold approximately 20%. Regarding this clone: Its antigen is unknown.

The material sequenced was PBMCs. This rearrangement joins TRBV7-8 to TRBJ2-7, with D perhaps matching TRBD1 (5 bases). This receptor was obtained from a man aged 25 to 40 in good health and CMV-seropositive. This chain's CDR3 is CASSVSGYEQYF. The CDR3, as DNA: TGTGCCAGCAGCGTGTCAGGGTACGAGCAGTACTTC.